This T cell receptor (beta chain) stems from a study of technical replicates of blood from a few donors. Germline V CDR1 and CDR2: SGHNT, YYREEE (reference sequence). This CDR3 spans 17 amino acids. V dropped 4 bases and J dropped 9; count of bases not matched to a gene: 17. Produced via immunoSEQ multiplex PCR; TCRdb's table is partial and in-frame only. The repertoire includes 68,000 or so clones, roughly nine tenths of them detected once, and roughly 4.3% sits in the top ten. V usage is TRBV5-4 and J usage is TRBJ2-3; TRBD2 aligns across 10 bases. Sequencing was performed on PBMCs. The sequence came from a human donor in good health. Some clones in this sample may be carry-over from other donors' samples. Here the CDR3 DNA reads TGTGCCAGCAGCCTCTCGTGGGGAGCGGGAGGGCCCAGGACGCAGTATTTT. Residues: CASSLSWGAGGPRTQYF.